Shown below are 23 T cell receptor beta chains from a single sample sequenced in a study of blood T cell repertoires in COVID-19. Only in-frame clones appear in the TCRdb table, and some are missing; sequencing was by immunoSEQ multiplex PCR. Seen here are under 200,000 clones, over 80% observed once, and the top ten hold under 4.5%. Material: PBMCs or T cells enriched from blood (not recorded which). These receptors all stem from a woman aged 45-59 years who had recovered from COVID-19.

V and J are TRBV19 and TRBJ1-2; maybe TRBD1 (6 bases). The CDR3 covers 14 residues. Germline CDR1 LNHDA, CDR2 SQIVND (reference sequence). The V end lost 4 bases, the J end lost 3 bases, and 12 bases lay between the germline ends. The CDR3 DNA reads TGTGCCAGTAGTAAGGGGGAAACTCACTATGGCTACACCTTC. Encoded protein: CASSKGETHYGYTF.

This chain connects TRBV7-9 to TRBJ2-3; D possibly corresponds to TRBD1 (6 bases). Germline V gene data show CDR1 as SEHNR and CDR2 as FQNEAQ (reference sequence). V shed 0 bases and J shed 0 bases, with 13 bases lying between them. The CDR3 sequence is 17 residues long. The CDR3 spells CASSLAGWDTSTDTQYF. The CDR3 nucleotides are TGTGCCAGCAGCTTAGCGGGGTGGGACACAAGCACAGATACGCAGTATTTT.

This clone was detected only once. The chain is built from TRBV24-1 and TRBJ1-4; 7 bases are a match to TRBD1. This CDR3 contains 15 residues. Germline V CDR1 and CDR2: KGHDR, SFDVKD. The V and J ends lost 2 bases and 3 bases, in that order; junction bases with no gene match: 2. CDR3: CATSDSGGSNEKLFF. Written as DNA, the CDR3 is TGTGCCACCAGTGATTCAGGGGGATCTAATGAAAAACTGTTTTTT.

This clone was detected a few times. This CDR3 is CASSSGTRGEAFF. The CDR3 nucleotides read TGCGCCAGCAGCTCCGGTACCAGGGGTGAAGCTTTCTTT. V gene TRBV5-1 combines with J gene TRBJ1-1; tentative D call: TRBD1 (6 bases). This CDR3 spans 13 amino acids. CDR1 and CDR2 (germline): SGHRS, YFSETQ. Trimming stripped 3 bases from V and 7 bases from J, with 13 bases between.

V usage is TRBV5-1 and J usage is TRBJ2-3, with TRBD1 matching over 9 bases. Germline loops: CDR1 SGHRS, CDR2 YFSETQ. This CDR3 contains 17 residues. V trimming: 0 bases; J trimming: 4 bases; junction bases outside the gene matches: 9. The CDR3 here is CASSLGPPGTGSDTQYF. DNA for the CDR3: TGCGCCAGCAGCTTGGGTCCCCCTGGGACAGGGTCAGATACGCAGTATTTT. Full variable domain (missing parts from reference TRBV5-1 and TRBJ2-3): KAGVTQTPRYLIKTRGQQVTLSCSPISGHRSVSWYQQTPGQGLQFLFEYFSETQRNKGNFPGRFSGRQFSNSRSEMNVSTLELGDSALYLCASSLGPPGTGSDTQYFGPGTRLTVL.

This clone was picked up a small number of times. This rearrangement joins TRBV7-2 to TRBJ1-1, with D perhaps TRBD1 (6 bases). The CDR3 extends over 13 amino acids. V was clipped by 6 bases and J by 1 base, with 9 bases between them. Germline-derived CDR1 and CDR2 are SGHTA and FQGNSA. CDR3 coding DNA: TGTGCCAGCAGGCCGGGACAGAACACTGAAGCTTTCTTT. It codes for CASRPGQNTEAFF. Complete variable domain (other parts from reference TRBV7-2 and TRBJ1-1): GAGVSQSPSNKVTEKGKDVELRCDPISGHTALYWYRQSLGQGLEFLIYFQGNSAPDKSGLPSDRFSAERTGGSVSTLTIQRTQQEDSAVYLCASRPGQNTEAFFGQGTRLTVV.

The chain couples TRBV7-2 to TRBJ2-3; possibly TRBD1 for D (7 bases). The CDR3 has 14 residues. Germline CDR1 reads SGHTA; CDR2 reads FQGNSA. V dropped 3 bases and J dropped 5 bases, with 12 bases sitting between them. This chain's CDR3 is CASSFGQGGDTQYF. The CDR3 region has the DNA TGTGCCAGCAGCTTTGGGCAGGGGGGAGATACGCAGTATTTT.

The rearrangement joins TRBV28 to TRBJ1-2, with a possible D match to TRBD1 (5 bases). Germline V gene lookup returns CDR1 MDHEN and CDR2 SYDVKM. The CDR3 runs 14 residues. The V end was cut by 2 bases, the J end by 4 bases, with 11 bases between. Written as DNA, the CDR3 is TGTGCCAGCAGTTTAGTGGCCAGGGCCTATGGCTACACCTTC. Translation: CASSLVARAYGYTF.

In its sample, this clone was seen a few times. The V call is TRBV5-4, the J call TRBJ2-5; D is undetermined. Germline lookup yields CDR1 SGHNT and CDR2 YYREEE (reference sequence). Trimming removed 2 bases at V and 1 base at J, with 9 bases between. The CDR3 consists of 14 residues. This CDR3 reads CASSLKRSQETQYF. The CDR3 bases are TGTGCCAGCAGCTTAAAAAGGAGCCAAGAGACCCAGTACTTC.

This clone occurred once. The CDR3 protein is CSVGEEDGYTF. The CDR3, as DNA: TGCAGCGTGGGGGAGGAGGATGGCTACACCTTC. The chain is built from TRBV29-1 and TRBJ1-2; D might be TRBD1 (5 bases). The length of the CDR3 is 11 residues. Trimming shortened V by 6 bases and J by 6 bases, and 11 bases separated the two germline ends. From germline, CDR1 is SQVTM and CDR2 ANQGSEA.

The gene calls are TRBV27 and TRBJ2-1; possible D gene TRBD1, 6 bases. Trimming took off 5 bases at V and 2 bases at J, with 13 bases between the two ends. CDR3 length: 15 amino acids. Germline-derived CDR1 and CDR2 are MNHEY and SMNVEV (reference sequence). The DNA of the CDR3 is TGTGCCAGCAGTCCCCCGGACAGAGCCTACAATGAGCAGTTCTTC. The encoded protein is CASSPPDRAYNEQFF.

This clone has just a few counts. V is TRBV27 and J is TRBJ1-1; tentative D call: TRBD1 (6 bases). The CDR3 is 13 residues long. Germline V gene data show CDR1 as MNHEY and CDR2 as SMNVEV (reference sequence). The V end lost 3 bases, the J end lost 11 bases, and 16 bases lay between the germline ends. The CDR3, as DNA: TGTGCCAGCAGTTTTTCAGGGGTTAAGGACGCTTTCTTT. Amino acid sequence: CASSFSGVKDAFF.

The V and J genes are TRBV28 and TRBJ1-1; D is unresolved. This CDR3 contains 12 residues. Germline V gene data show CDR1 as MDHEN and CDR2 as SYDVKM. V was shortened by 5 bases and J by 9 bases, with 13 bases between the two germline ends. CDR3 in amino acids: CASSLQSDKAFF. The CDR3 DNA reads TGTGCCAGCAGTCTACAGTCCGATAAAGCTTTCTTT.

The rearrangement links TRBV28 to TRBJ1-5, with a tentative D call TRBD1 (6 bases). The germline CDR1 and CDR2 sequences are MDHEN and SYDVKM. This CDR3 has 14 amino acids. Trimming cost V 7 bases and J 7 bases, with 17 bases left between them. The CDR3 loop is CASTYTGGSQPQHF. DNA for the CDR3: TGTGCCAGCACCTACACGGGGGGCTCCCAGCCCCAGCATTTT.

The chain recombines TRBV6-5 with TRBJ1-2, with 7 bases identical to TRBD1. The CDR3 has 15 residues. V lost 6 bases to trimming and J lost 3 bases; unmatched junction nucleotides: 10. The V gene's germline CDR1 is MNHEY and CDR2 SVGAGI. Here the CDR3 reads CASSWDSPPDYGYTF. The DNA for the CDR3 is TGTGCCAGCAGCTGGGACAGTCCTCCGGACTATGGCTACACCTTC.

The chain carries TRBV5-5 and TRBJ1-5; possible D gene TRBD1, 6 bases. Trimming removed 3 bases from V and 7 bases from J, with 11 bases in between. The length of the CDR3 is 13 residues. Per the germline V gene, CDR1 is SGHKS and CDR2 is YYEKEE (reference sequence). The CDR3 region is CASSWTDKQPQHF. Here the CDR3 DNA reads TGTGCCAGCAGCTGGACAGACAAACAGCCCCAGCATTTT.

The chain carries TRBV15 and TRBJ2-5; possible D gene TRBD2, 5 bases. Germline CDR1 LNHNV, CDR2 YYDKDF (reference sequence). Between the trimmed V and J ends, which lost 6 bases and 3 bases, there was a span of 29 bases. The CDR3 has 19 amino acids. CDR3 loop: CATRALWRARYTLEETQYF. The CDR3 nucleotides are TGTGCCACCAGGGCACTCTGGCGGGCCCGCTATACTTTGGAAGAGACCCAGTACTTC. The full variable domain, rest sourced from reference TRBV15 and TRBJ2-5, is DAMVIQNPRYQVTQFGKPVTLSCSQTLNHNVMYWYQQKSSQAPKLLFHYYDKDFNNEADTPDNFQSRRPNTSFCFLDIRSPGLGDTAMYLCATRALWRARYTLEETQYFGPGTRLLVL.

The CDR3 spells CASSPSHTVRNTEAFF. The CDR3 bases are TGTGCCAGCAGCCCCTCCCATACCGTTAGGAACACTGAAGCTTTCTTT. The chain couples TRBV7-2 to TRBJ1-1; the D is unclear. Per the germline V gene, CDR1 is SGHTA and CDR2 is FQGNSA. This CDR3 is 16 amino acids long. V was pared by 5 bases and J by 1 base, with 17 bases between. The whole variable domain, filled in from reference TRBV7-2 and TRBJ1-1, reads GAGVSQSPSNKVTEKGKDVELRCDPISGHTALYWYRQSLGQGLEFLIYFQGNSAPDKSGLPSDRFSAERTGGSVSTLTIQRTQQEDSAVYLCASSPSHTVRNTEAFFGQGTRLTVV.

V is TRBV15 and J is TRBJ1-1, with D tentatively TRBD1 (5 bases). The germline gives CDR1 LNHNV, CDR2 YYDKDF (reference sequence). V was clipped by 9 bases and J by 1 base, with 12 bases between them. The CDR3 runs 13 residues. CDR3 loop: CATGPFSNTEAFF. The CDR3 DNA reads as TGTGCCACGGGGCCTTTTTCGAACACTGAAGCTTTCTTT.

Only one count was recorded for this clone. V usage is TRBV19 and J usage is TRBJ2-3; 10 nucleotides line up with TRBD2. The germline V gene encodes CDR1 LNHDA and CDR2 SQIVND (reference sequence). The CDR3 loop spans 15 amino acids. The V segment lost 6 bases and the J segment 5 bases; nucleotides outside the gene matches: 8. The CDR3 coding sequence is TGTGCCAGTAGGAGCGGGGGGGTCGGTGGAGATACGCAGTATTTT. This translates into CASRSGGVGGDTQYF.

This chain uses TRBV4-1 with TRBJ1-2; the match to TRBD1 covers 7 bases. Trimming removed 4 bases from V and 9 bases from J; junction bases left unmatched: 8. This CDR3 spans 13 amino acids. CDR1 is MGHRA, CDR2 YSYEKL, per germline. The CDR3 loop is CASSRDRVESYTF. The CDR3 coding sequence is TGCGCCAGCAGCCGAGACAGGGTGGAAAGCTACACCTTC.

This clone was recorded only once. V usage is TRBV11-3 and J usage is TRBJ1-5; a possible D gene is TRBD1 (6 bases). Germline lookup yields CDR1 SGHNT and CDR2 YENEEA. Trimming took off 4 bases at V and 1 base at J, with 17 bases between the two ends. The CDR3 has 17 residues. The CDR3 DNA reads as TGTGCCAGCAGCTGTCCGATTAGCAGGGGAAGCAATCAGCCCCAGCATTTT. Translated, it gives CASSCPISRGSNQPQHF.

This rearrangement joins TRBV2 to TRBJ1-2, with a tentative D call TRBD1 (5 bases). Trimming shortened V by 2 bases and J by 4 bases, and 8 bases separated the two germline ends. Per germline, CDR1 SNHLY and CDR2 FYNNEI. The CDR3 sequence is 13 residues long. The CDR3 sequence is CASSEKGSYGYTF. The CDR3 nucleotides are TGTGCCAGCAGTGAAAAGGGGTCCTATGGCTACACCTTC.